The entry that follows covers one TCR beta chain sequence. It lacks a known antigen. No clone much larger than this one lies a single base away; base qualities are absent. TCRbeta CDR3 regions were amplified from genomic DNA using the immunoSEQ Assay, a bias-controlled multiplex PCR. Per the authors' processing: The number of nucleated cells in each sample was estimated from the amplification of reference gene primers within the assay. To quantify the absolute abundance of each unique TCRbeta CDR3 rearrangement, sequence reads were collapsed and filtered. For each sample, productive Simpson clonality was calculated as the square root of Simpson's diversity index over productive rearrangements. TCRdb mirrors the immuneACCESS table, restricted to in-frame sequences. Some clones are absent from its copies; in checked studies, under half trace to an unresolved V gene, and the reason for the others is unknown. V and J calls and clone size are copied from that table; D and trimming were computed from the DNA. Counted in this sample were 200,000 to 300,000 clones; more than 90% of them appeared once. Around 2.5% of the sample goes to the ten largest clones.

The sample is drawn from a study of blood T cell repertoires in COVID-19 (dated by TCRdb to about 2020). About the study as a whole: Collaborator samples came from the United States, Italy and Spain and covered acute and convalescent phases of COVID-19. Where HLA class I and class II types were available, the types were taken from metadata supplied by the sample provider, not from assay-based typing. Deeply sampled blood TCRbeta repertoires from subjects exposed to, actively infected with, or recovered from COVID-19 were included in the dataset. The prospective study material was composed of cDNA or gDNA derived from T cells, B-cell-depleted T cells, or PBMCs. The repertoires were released in a freely available public database intended as a resource for research on the immune response to SARS-CoV-2. Samples came from the ongoing ImmuneRACE study (first 160 participants) plus 1,254 subjects from 6 global collaborators. Nearly every sample came with metadata listing a de-identified subject ID, COVID-19 status, age in years and sex. Overall study outcomes, separate from this receptor: How much clinical and demographic metadata was included differed by source and by participant, and the metadata was provided uncurated.

One collaborating source in Seattle enrolled patients while the patients were actively infected and followed the patients over time throughout the course of disease. The collaborating institutions used their own protocols to collect whole blood in K2EDTA tubes. Collaborator samples were shipped for TCRbeta analysis as frozen whole blood, isolated PBMCs, or DNA extracted from either sample type. The germline V gene sets CDR1 to MNHEY and CDR2 to SVGAGI. The V and J ends are trimmed by 5 bases and 2 bases, leaving 13 bases between them. The CDR3 runs 15 amino acids, cysteine and phenylalanine included. Here the CDR3 DNA is all that survives: 45 bases in frame from base 1.

The TCR comes from a person in their late teens or twenties with COVID-19, enrolled during active disease. The sequencing input was peripheral blood. This sequence uses TRBV6-5 and TRBJ2-1; D gene: possibly TRBD1, on 6 matching bases. The CDR3 corresponds to CASSPIQGAYNEQFF. The DNA sequence is TGTGCCAGCAGTCCCATACAGGGTGCCTACAATGAGCAGTTCTTC.